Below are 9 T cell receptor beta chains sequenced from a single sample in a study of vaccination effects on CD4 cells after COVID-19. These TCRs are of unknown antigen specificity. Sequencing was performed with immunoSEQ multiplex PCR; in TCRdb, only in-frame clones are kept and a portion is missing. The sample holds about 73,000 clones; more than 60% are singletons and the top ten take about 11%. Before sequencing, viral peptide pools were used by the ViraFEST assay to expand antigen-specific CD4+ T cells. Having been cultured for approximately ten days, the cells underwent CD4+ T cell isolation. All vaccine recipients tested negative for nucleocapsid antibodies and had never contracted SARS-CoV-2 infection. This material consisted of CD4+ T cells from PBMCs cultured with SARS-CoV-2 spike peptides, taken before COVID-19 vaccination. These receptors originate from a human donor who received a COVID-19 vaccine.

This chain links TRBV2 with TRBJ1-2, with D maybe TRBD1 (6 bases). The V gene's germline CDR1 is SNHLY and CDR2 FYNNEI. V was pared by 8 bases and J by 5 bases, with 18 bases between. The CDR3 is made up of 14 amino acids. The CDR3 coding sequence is TGTGCCAGCTCCACTGGCAGGGGTTGGTATGGCTACACCTTC. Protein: CASSTGRGWYGYTF.

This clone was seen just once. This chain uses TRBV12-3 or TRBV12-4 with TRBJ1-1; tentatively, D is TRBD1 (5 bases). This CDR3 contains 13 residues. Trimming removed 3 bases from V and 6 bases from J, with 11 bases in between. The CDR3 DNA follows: TGTGCCAGCAGTTTTGCGCAGGGCTCTGAAGCTTTCTTT. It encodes CASSFAQGSEAFF.

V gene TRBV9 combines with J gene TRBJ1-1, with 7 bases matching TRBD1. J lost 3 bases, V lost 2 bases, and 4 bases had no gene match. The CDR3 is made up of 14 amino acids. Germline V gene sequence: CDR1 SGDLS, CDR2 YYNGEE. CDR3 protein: CASSVRGADTEAFF. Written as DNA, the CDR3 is TGTGCCAGCAGCGTCAGGGGGGCGGACACTGAAGCTTTCTTT.

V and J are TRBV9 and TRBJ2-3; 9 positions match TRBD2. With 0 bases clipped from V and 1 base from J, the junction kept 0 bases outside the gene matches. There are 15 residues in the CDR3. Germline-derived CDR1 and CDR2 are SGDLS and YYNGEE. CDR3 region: CASSVGLAGTDTQYF. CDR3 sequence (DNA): TGTGCCAGCAGCGTAGGACTAGCGGGCACAGATACGCAGTATTTT.

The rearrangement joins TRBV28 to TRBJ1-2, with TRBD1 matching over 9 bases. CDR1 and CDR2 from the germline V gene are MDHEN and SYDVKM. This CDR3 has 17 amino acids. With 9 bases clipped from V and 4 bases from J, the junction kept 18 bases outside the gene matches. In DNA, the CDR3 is TGTGCCAGTCGGAGACCCCCGGGACAGGGAACCGCCTATGGCTACACCTTC. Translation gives CASRRPPGQGTAYGYTF.

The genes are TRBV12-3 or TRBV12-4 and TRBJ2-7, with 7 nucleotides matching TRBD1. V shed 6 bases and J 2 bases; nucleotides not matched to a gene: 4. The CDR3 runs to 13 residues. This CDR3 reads CASSFGTAYEQYV. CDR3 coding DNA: TGTGCCAGCAGCTTCGGGACAGCCTACGAGCAGTACGTC.

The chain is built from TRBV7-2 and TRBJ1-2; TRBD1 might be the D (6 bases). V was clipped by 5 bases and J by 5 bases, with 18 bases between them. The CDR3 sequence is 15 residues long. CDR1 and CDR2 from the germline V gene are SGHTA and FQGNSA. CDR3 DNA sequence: TGTGCCAGCAGCCGGGGCTCAGGGGTGTCATATGGCTACACCTTC. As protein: CASSRGSGVSYGYTF.

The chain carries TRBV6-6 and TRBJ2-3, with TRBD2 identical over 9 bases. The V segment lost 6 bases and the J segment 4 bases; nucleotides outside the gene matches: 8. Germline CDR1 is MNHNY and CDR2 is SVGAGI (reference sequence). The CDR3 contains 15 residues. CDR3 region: CASSPPAGGADTQYF. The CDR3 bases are TGTGCCAGCAGCCCACCCGCGGGGGGGGCAGATACGCAGTATTTT.

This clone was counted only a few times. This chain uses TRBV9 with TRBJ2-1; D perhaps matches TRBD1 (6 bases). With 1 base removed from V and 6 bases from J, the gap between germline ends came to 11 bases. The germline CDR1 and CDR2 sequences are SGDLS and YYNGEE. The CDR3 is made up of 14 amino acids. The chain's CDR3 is CASSVLGAGNEQFF. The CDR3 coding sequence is TGTGCCAGCAGCGTATTGGGGGCAGGCAATGAGCAGTTCTTC.